This TCR beta chain is drawn from a study of blood T cell repertoires in COVID-19. Study-level information: The analysed material was cDNA or gDNA that came from T cells, B-cell-depleted T cells, or PBMCs.

Per germline, CDR1 SGHDT and CDR2 YYEEEE. The CDR3 is 14 amino acids. V was clipped by 4 bases and J by 0 bases, with 11 bases between them. Profiling relied on immunoSEQ multiplex PCR, and the TCRdb table lists in-frame clones only, not all of them. Of hundreds of thousands of clones in the sample, roughly four fifths were seen once. The clonotype comes from a woman aged 70-85 years with acute or convalescent COVID-19. Sequences were obtained from peripheral blood. The chain carries TRBV5-6 and TRBJ2-7, with no clear D. CDR3: CASSTGLLSYEQYF. As DNA, the CDR3 is TGTGCCAGCAGCACGGGTCTCCTCTCCTACGAGCAGTACTTC.